This T cell receptor beta chain emerged from a study of T cells in tuberculosis. Per the germline V gene, CDR1 is MNHEY and CDR2 is SVGAGI. The CDR3 totals 14 residues. Trimming left V 8 bases short and J 2 bases short, with 16 bases between. Method: immunoSEQ multiplex PCR; TCRdb's copy keeps in-frame clones and lacks some. The sample lists some 26,000 clones; about 92% were seen once. This clone was picked up a small number of times. The target antigen is unknown. General study points: The TCR-beta difference was not significant; alpha differences partly reflected length.

The sequence came from a donor aged 10-35 years with latent tuberculosis or without tuberculosis infection. Some clones in this sample may be carry-over from other donors' samples. Source material: PBMCs. The chain carries TRBV6-5 and TRBJ2-7, with D possibly being TRBD2 (5 bases). The CDR3 DNA reads TGTGCCAGCGGCTATTCGACGGAGGCCTACGAGCAGTACTTC. This sequence encodes CASGYSTEAYEQYF.